The entry below describes one T cell receptor beta chain. This entry belongs to a study of control samples from healthy donors and cancer patients. Clones were read by immunoSEQ multiplex PCR, and TCRdb kept only the in-frame ones, dropping some. Here the sample spans over 90,000 clones, roughly nine tenths being singletons. V lost 2 bases and J lost 7; bases outside the gene matches: 12. This CDR3 comprises 16 residues. CDR1 and CDR2 from the germline V gene are MRHNA and SNTAGT. The rearrangement uses TRBV6-4 and TRBJ1-2, with TRBD1 matching over 8 bases. The sequenced material came from blood. The TCR sequence derives from a woman aged 18-29 years in good health. The CDR3 loop is CASSDGTTGDSSGYTF. CDR3 in DNA: TGTGCCAGCAGTGACGGTACGACAGGGGATAGTAGTGGCTACACCTTC.